Listed below are T cell receptor beta chains from one sample, sequenced in a study of cytomegalovirus exposure and HLA in healthy donors. The data were produced by immunoSEQ multiplex PCR, yet TCRdb's version contains in-frame clones alone and is incomplete. The sample gives 55,000 to 80,000 clones, 60% to 75% of which show up once; 9.5% to 15% is in the top ten. Sequencing was done on a sample of PBMCs. The receptors were sampled from a man between 65 and 80 years old in good health and CMV-seronegative. The CDR3 runs from the conserved cysteine through the conserved F or W. The order of the fields is V gene, clone size, D gene, J gene, CDR3 DNA, CDR3 protein. The D gene is left open where the match is weak. A row's size may be missing; if present it is once, few, many or a size class.

V gene: TRBV6-5; clone size: NA; D gene: TRBD1; J gene: TRBJ1-1; CDR3 DNA: TGTGCCAGCGGGGGACAGAAGGACACTGAAGCTTTCTTT; CDR3 protein: CASGGQKDTEAFF
V gene: TRBV7-9; clone size: NA; D gene: TRBD1; J gene: TRBJ2-3; CDR3 DNA: TGTTCCAGCAGGCCGCCGGACAGGGGGAACACAGATACGCAGTATTTT; CDR3 protein: CSSRPPDRGNTDTQYF
V gene: TRBV4-3; clone size: NA; D gene: TRBD2; J gene: TRBJ2-2; CDR3 DNA: TGCGCCAGCAGCCTACAAGCAGCGGGAGGGAACACCGGGGAGCTGTTTTTT; CDR3 protein: CASSLQAAGGNTGELFF
V gene: TRBV5-1; clone size: NA; D gene: NA; J gene: TRBJ2-4; CDR3 DNA: TGCGCCAGCAGCTTGATATTCCAGGGAGGAAACATTCAGTACTTC; CDR3 protein: CASSLIFQGGNIQYF
V gene: TRBV4-1; clone size: few; D gene: NA; J gene: TRBJ1-1; CDR3 DNA: TGCGCCAGCAGCCCCTCTGGAGGGAACACTGAAGCTTTCTTT; CDR3 protein: CASSPSGGNTEAFF
V gene: TRBV7-2; clone size: NA; D gene: TRBD2; J gene: TRBJ2-5; CDR3 DNA: TGTGCCAGCAGCTGGTGGGGGGAAGCGGGAGAGAGGGAGACCCAGTACTTC; CDR3 protein: CASSWWGEAGERETQYF
V gene: TRBV11-2; clone size: NA; D gene: NA; J gene: TRBJ2-1; CDR3 DNA: TGTGCCAGCAGCAGTTCGGTCCGATCCAATGAGCAGTTCTTC; CDR3 protein: CASSSSVRSNEQFF
V gene: TRBV5-1; clone size: NA; D gene: NA; J gene: TRBJ2-7; CDR3 DNA: TGCGCCAGCAGCTCGACAGAGTTCTCCTACGAGCAGTACTTC; CDR3 protein: CASSSTEFSYEQYF
V gene: TRBV4-2; clone size: once; D gene: NA; J gene: TRBJ2-6; CDR3 DNA: TGTGCCAGCAGCCAAGTGGATTTGGTACGGGGAAGCTCTGGGGCCAACGTCCTGACTTTC; CDR3 protein: CASSQVDLVRGSSGANVLTF
V gene: TRBV7-9; clone size: NA; D gene: NA; J gene: TRBJ2-1; CDR3 DNA: TGTGCCAGCAGCTTAGGGGCCTATGAGCAGTTCTTC; CDR3 protein: CASSLGAYEQFF
V gene: TRBV7-2; clone size: once; D gene: NA; J gene: TRBJ2-7; CDR3 DNA: TGTGCCAGCAGCTCCACCTTACTTAACTACGAGCAGTACTTC; CDR3 protein: CASSSTLLNYEQYF
V gene: TRBV5-1; clone size: NA; D gene: NA; J gene: TRBJ1-1; CDR3 DNA: TGCGCCAGCAGCTCGGAGGAAGGGATGAACACTGAAGCTTTCTTT; CDR3 protein: CASSSEEGMNTEAFF
V gene: TRBV10-1; clone size: NA; D gene: TRBD2; J gene: TRBJ2-5; CDR3 DNA: TGCGCCGGCGGGGGTGAGACCCAGTACTTC; CDR3 protein: CAGGGETQYF
V gene: TRBV11-3; clone size: NA; D gene: NA; J gene: TRBJ2-3; CDR3 DNA: TGTGCCAGCAGCTTAGGGACAACGGATACGCAGTATTTT; CDR3 protein: CASSLGTTDTQYF
V gene: TRBV21-1; clone size: NA; D gene: NA; J gene: TRBJ2-7; CDR3 DNA: TGTGCCAGCAGCAAAACTCCAAAAGCCCTGCGGGGGGGTAGCGGGGGCCCTTCCTACGAGCAGTACTTC; CDR3 protein: CASSKTPKALRGGSGGPSYEQYF
V gene: TRBV7-8; clone size: NA; D gene: TRBD1; J gene: TRBJ2-2; CDR3 DNA: TGTGCCAGCAGCCGCACACGGGACAGCGGGAACACCGGGGAGCTGTTTTTT; CDR3 protein: CASSRTRDSGNTGELFF
V gene: TRBV6-1; clone size: once; D gene: NA; J gene: TRBJ1-2; CDR3 DNA: TGTGCCAGCAGTACCACCTCCACGGGCTATGGCTACACCTTC; CDR3 protein: CASSTTSTGYGYTF
V gene: TRBV11-3; clone size: NA; D gene: TRBD1; J gene: TRBJ2-1; CDR3 DNA: TGTGCCAGCAGCTCGACAGGGATTAGGACGCAGCAGTTCTTC; CDR3 protein: CASSSTGIRTQQFF
V gene: TRBV7-2; clone size: few; D gene: TRBD2; J gene: TRBJ2-3; CDR3 DNA: TGTGCCAGCAGCTTTACTAGCGGAGCGGGCACAGATACGCAGTATTTT; CDR3 protein: CASSFTSGAGTDTQYF
V gene: TRBV7-9; clone size: NA; D gene: TRBD1; J gene: TRBJ2-1; CDR3 DNA: TGTGCCAGCAGCTCCGGACAGGCTCCGAGCTCCTACAATGAGCAGTTCTTC; CDR3 protein: CASSSGQAPSSYNEQFF
V gene: TRBV28; clone size: NA; D gene: NA; J gene: TRBJ1-2; CDR3 DNA: TGTGCCAGCAGTTTACAGGTTTTGGGGGGTTATGGCTACACCTTC; CDR3 protein: CASSLQVLGGYGYTF
V gene: TRBV2; clone size: few; D gene: TRBD2; J gene: TRBJ2-1; CDR3 DNA: TGTGCCAGGGGGACTAGCGGAGGGAATGAGCAGTTCTTC; CDR3 protein: CARGTSGGNEQFF
V gene: TRBV9; clone size: NA; D gene: TRBD1; J gene: TRBJ1-4; CDR3 DNA: TGTGCCAGCAGCCCGAAACAGGGGAGTAAGGAAAAACTGTTTTTT; CDR3 protein: CASSPKQGSKEKLFF
V gene: TRBV7-2; clone size: NA; D gene: NA; J gene: TRBJ1-5; CDR3 DNA: TGTGCCAGCAGTCCACAGGGCAATCAGCCCCAGCATTTT; CDR3 protein: CASSPQGNQPQHF
V gene: TRBV7-9; clone size: NA; D gene: NA; J gene: TRBJ2-3; CDR3 DNA: TGTGCCAGCAGCTTAATGGGGGGGGCCCCCACAGATACGCAGTATTTT; CDR3 protein: CASSLMGGAPTDTQYF
V gene: TRBV7-2; clone size: NA; D gene: NA; J gene: TRBJ2-3; CDR3 DNA: TGTGCCAGCAGCTCGGGGTACACTAGCACAGATACGCAGTATTTT; CDR3 protein: CASSSGYTSTDTQYF
V gene: TRBV5-6; clone size: NA; D gene: NA; J gene: TRBJ1-4; CDR3 DNA: TGTGCCAGCAGCTTGCAGGGTTCAACTAATGAAAAACTGTTTTTT; CDR3 protein: CASSLQGSTNEKLFF
V gene: TRBV7-9; clone size: once; D gene: TRBD1; J gene: TRBJ2-2; CDR3 DNA: TGTGCCAGCAGCCCAAGGGGGACAGGGGGCACCGGGGAGCTGTTTTTT; CDR3 protein: CASSPRGTGGTGELFF
V gene: TRBV11-2; clone size: NA; D gene: NA; J gene: TRBJ2-1; CDR3 DNA: TGTGCCAGCAGCCCCGATACCGGGGTGTCGCAGTTCTTC; CDR3 protein: CASSPDTGVSQFF
V gene: TRBV29-1; clone size: NA; D gene: TRBD1; J gene: TRBJ1-1; CDR3 DNA: TGCAGCGCTACGGGACAGATGAACACTGAAGCTTTCTTT; CDR3 protein: CSATGQMNTEAFF
V gene: TRBV29-1; clone size: NA; D gene: NA; J gene: TRBJ2-2; CDR3 DNA: TGCAGCGTTGTACTGGGGGCGCGAGCATCACGGGAGCTGTTTTTT; CDR3 protein: CSVVLGARASRELFF
V gene: TRBV4-2; clone size: once; D gene: TRBD2; J gene: TRBJ2-1; CDR3 DNA: TGTGCCAGCAGCCCCGCGGGGGGGCTTGGTATGAATGAGCAGTTCTTC; CDR3 protein: CASSPAGGLGMNEQFF
V gene: TRBV30; clone size: NA; D gene: NA; J gene: TRBJ1-4; CDR3 DNA: TGTGCCTGGAGTCTACAGGGTGAAAAACTGTTTTTT; CDR3 protein: CAWSLQGEKLFF
V gene: TRBV28; clone size: NA; D gene: TRBD1; J gene: TRBJ2-7; CDR3 DNA: TGTGCCAGCAGTTTATTGGGACAGGCCTACGAGCAGTACTTC; CDR3 protein: CASSLLGQAYEQYF
V gene: TRBV5-1; clone size: NA; D gene: TRBD1; J gene: TRBJ2-7; CDR3 DNA: TGCGCCAGCAGGGTGACAGGGGGCTCCGACGAGCAGTACTTC; CDR3 protein: CASRVTGGSDEQYF
V gene: TRBV19; clone size: NA; D gene: NA; J gene: TRBJ2-1; CDR3 DNA: TGTGCCAGTGGAGGGAGATTGTACAATGAGCAGTTCTTC; CDR3 protein: CASGGRLYNEQFF
V gene: TRBV11-2; clone size: NA; D gene: NA; J gene: TRBJ1-5; CDR3 DNA: TGTGCCAGCAGCGTACAGGGTGATGATCAGCCCCAGCATTTT; CDR3 protein: CASSVQGDDQPQHF
V gene: TRBV5-5; clone size: NA; D gene: NA; J gene: TRBJ2-5; CDR3 DNA: TGTGCCAGCAGCATGGGACTGCAAGAGACCCAGTACTTC; CDR3 protein: CASSMGLQETQYF
V gene: TRBV6-4; clone size: NA; D gene: NA; J gene: TRBJ2-6; CDR3 DNA: TGTGCCAGCAGTCGTTCGTTTTTT; CDR3 protein: CASSRSFF
V gene: TRBV5-4; clone size: NA; D gene: TRBD1; J gene: TRBJ2-5; CDR3 DNA: TGTGCCAGCAGCCGGACAGGGGGCATTAGGGAGACCCAGTACTTC; CDR3 protein: CASSRTGGIRETQYF
V gene: TRBV11-2; clone size: NA; D gene: NA; J gene: TRBJ2-1; CDR3 DNA: TGTGCCAGCAGCGACCCCGGGACTTATGGGAATGAGCAGTTCTTC; CDR3 protein: CASSDPGTYGNEQFF
V gene: TRBV7-9; clone size: NA; D gene: TRBD1; J gene: TRBJ2-5; CDR3 DNA: TGTGCCAGCAGAGCCAGGGGGCCCCAAGAGACCCAGTACTTC; CDR3 protein: CASRARGPQETQYF
V gene: TRBV5-1; clone size: NA; D gene: NA; J gene: TRBJ1-2; CDR3 DNA: TGCGCCAGCAGCTTGGAAGCAGGGGCCAACTATGGCTACACCTTC; CDR3 protein: CASSLEAGANYGYTF
V gene: TRBV5-8; clone size: NA; D gene: NA; J gene: TRBJ1-5; CDR3 DNA: TGTGCCAGCAGCGCTGGACTGAGTAGCAATCAGCCCCAGCATTTT; CDR3 protein: CASSAGLSSNQPQHF
V gene: TRBV7-2; clone size: NA; D gene: NA; J gene: TRBJ2-5; CDR3 DNA: TGTGCCAGCAGCTTGGGGCAGCAAGAGACCCAGTACTTC; CDR3 protein: CASSLGQQETQYF
V gene: TRBV6-5; clone size: NA; D gene: NA; J gene: TRBJ2-7; CDR3 DNA: TGTGCCAGCAGTTACGCTAGTAGATACGAGCAGTACTTC; CDR3 protein: CASSYASRYEQYF
V gene: TRBV9; clone size: NA; D gene: TRBD1; J gene: TRBJ1-5; CDR3 DNA: TGTGCCAGCAGCTTCCAGGGGGGCAATCAGCCCCAGCATTTT; CDR3 protein: CASSFQGGNQPQHF
V gene: TRBV28; clone size: NA; D gene: TRBD1; J gene: TRBJ1-2; CDR3 DNA: TGTGCCAGCACTCCGGGACAGGGACCCTATGGCTACACCTTC; CDR3 protein: CASTPGQGPYGYTF